This paragraph covers one TCR beta chain sequence. The sample is drawn from a study of T cells in Graves' hyperthyroidism and ophthalmopathy. Study background: Peripheral blood was obtained at initial diagnosis, preceding any treatment.

These patients, aged 18 to 65, had recently diagnosed hyperthyroidism lasting under 2 months. Diagnostic assessment was based on clinical symptoms, serum thyroxine and TRAb, thyroid ultrasound and orbital computed tomography. The V segment lost 5 bases and the J segment 5 bases; nucleotides outside the gene matches: 11. This CDR3 region has 16 residues. The CDR3 regions of TCR beta were amplified from RNA transcripts. Primed by the HTBI set, a first-round RT-PCR was run on the TCR CDR3. Using its own MiXCR run on the multiplex PCR reads, TCRdb lists one record per CDR3 protein. The table has some 350,000 distinct CDR3 sequences, just under 25% seen once.

The chain has TRBV12-3 or TRBV12-4 and TRBJ1-2; TRBD1 matches at 10 bases. This clonotype originated in a man between 45 and 60 years old with Graves' hyperthyroidism. Material for sequencing was blood. In nucleotides, the CDR3 is TGTGCCAGCAGTCTTCCCGGACAGGGGGGAAATTATGGCTACACCTTC. Protein product: CASSLPGQGGNYGYTF.